A single sample is the source of the 22 T cell receptor beta chains below, sequenced in a study of blood T cell repertoires in COVID-19. TCRdb's table, derived via immunoSEQ multiplex PCR, lists solely in-frame clones and lacks some. The table lists around 250,000 clones, more than 70% of them singletons. Sequencing was performed on peripheral blood. The receptors stem from a man older than 75 with acute or convalescent COVID-19.

The rearrangement joins TRBV2 to TRBJ1-5; 7 bases match TRBD1. V was pared by 4 bases and J by 7 bases, with 10 bases of the junction left unmatched. The CDR3 has 15 amino acids. Germline assignment: CDR1 SNHLY and CDR2 FYNNEI. CDR3 loop: CASSGMGQPGQPQHF. CDR3 DNA: TGTGCCAGCAGTGGAATGGGACAGCCAGGACAGCCCCAGCATTTT. Using reference TRBV2 and TRBJ1-5 for the parts outside the CDR3, the full variable domain is EPEVTQTPSHQVTQMGQEVILRCVPISNHLYFYWYRQILGQKVEFLVSFYNNEISEKSEIFDDQFSVERPDGSNFTLKIRSTKLEDSAMYFCASSGMGQPGQPQHFGDGTRLSIL.

The chain employs TRBV4-2 and TRBJ2-7; the D gene is possibly TRBD1 (6 bases). The length of the CDR3 is 15 residues. Germline V gene sequence: CDR1 LGHNA, CDR2 YNFKEQ. Trimming stripped 3 bases from V and 3 bases from J, with 15 bases between. The chain's CDR3 is CASSHAGGSLYEQYF. CDR3 DNA sequence: TGTGCCAGCAGCCATGCTGGGGGCTCCCTCTACGAGCAGTACTTC.

The chain couples TRBV2 to TRBJ1-2, with D perhaps matching TRBD1 (6 bases). CDR3 length equals 12 residues. Per the germline V gene, CDR1 is SNHLY and CDR2 is FYNNEI. Trimming shortened V by 6 bases and J by 9 bases, and 14 bases separated the two germline ends. CDR3 DNA sequence: TGTGCCAGCAGGGACAGCATTCGGAGCTACACCTTC. It is translated as CASRDSIRSYTF.

This clone appeared once. The rearrangement uses TRBV2 and TRBJ1-1; D not resolved. V shed 8 bases and J shed 11 bases, with 12 bases lying between them. CDR1 and CDR2 from the germline V gene are SNHLY and FYNNEI. The CDR3 loop spans 10 amino acids. CDR3 sequence (DNA): TGTGCCAGCTCGGACCGCGGGGCTTTCTTT. This gives the protein CASSDRGAFF.

The chain joins TRBV7-3 to TRBJ2-2; D gene unclear. The CDR3 has 15 amino acids. The V end lost 1 base, the J end lost 1 base, and 7 bases lay between the germline ends. The germline V gene encodes CDR1 SGHTA and CDR2 FQGTGA. The CDR3 bases are TGTGCCAGCAGCTTAAATCCCCTGAACACCGGGGAGCTGTTTTTT. Amino acid sequence: CASSLNPLNTGELFF.

The chain uses TRBV13 and TRBJ2-5; D possibly corresponds to TRBD2 (5 bases). Germline assignment: CDR1 PRHDT and CDR2 FYEKMQ (reference sequence). This CDR3 spans 15 amino acids. The V end lost 1 base, the J end lost 1 base, and 10 bases lay between the germline ends. The CDR3 sequence: CASSLAGKLQETQYF. In DNA, the CDR3 is TGTGCCAGCAGCTTAGCCGGGAAGCTCCAAGAGACCCAGTACTTC.

The sample holds one count of this clone. The rearrangement joins TRBV5-1 to TRBJ1-1, with D maybe TRBD1 (6 bases). The CDR3 has 15 amino acids. Germline V lookup: CDR1 SGHRS, CDR2 YFSETQ. V was cut by 0 bases and J by 1 base, with 10 bases left in between. The DNA of the CDR3 is TGCGCCAGCAGCTTGGAGGGGGGGCCGAACACTGAAGCTTTCTTT. Its protein product is CASSLEGGPNTEAFF.

This CDR3 is CATSRDKKGHEQYF. CDR3 in DNA: TGTGCCACCAGCAGAGATAAAAAGGGGCACGAGCAGTACTTC. The chain carries TRBV15 and TRBJ2-7; D might be TRBD1 (5 bases). Looked up from germline, CDR1 is LNHNV and CDR2 is YYDKDF (reference sequence). This CDR3 comprises 14 residues. V was clipped by 0 bases and J by 5 bases, with 11 bases between them.

The chain is built from TRBV28 and TRBJ2-3; D unclear. CDR3 length equals 13 residues. V was clipped by 3 bases and J by 6 bases, with 10 bases between them. Germline V gene sequence: CDR1 MDHEN, CDR2 SYDVKM. The CDR3, as DNA: TGTGCCAGCAGTTTTAACTCCCCGGATACGCAGTATTTT. Protein product: CASSFNSPDTQYF. The entire variable domain, with the rest obtained from reference TRBV28 and TRBJ2-3, is as follows: DVKVTQSSRYLVKRTGEKVFLECVQDMDHENMFWYRQDPGLGLRLIYFSYDVKMKEKGDIPEGYSVSREKKERFSLILESASTNQTSMYLCASSFNSPDTQYFGPGTRLTVL.

The chain recombines TRBV19 with TRBJ1-1; 10 nucleotides agree with TRBD1. Germline V gene sequence: CDR1 LNHDA, CDR2 SQIVND (reference sequence). V shed 6 bases, J shed 8 bases, and the junction held 9 bases outside the gene matches. This CDR3 has 14 amino acids. The CDR3 DNA sequence: TGTGCCAGTAGCAACCGGGACAGGGGATCCGAAGCTTTCTTT. Translating it yields CASSNRDRGSEAFF.

The chain combines TRBV10-3 with TRBJ1-1; a weak D match, TRBD1 (5 bases). This CDR3 is built from 12 residues. Germline assignment: CDR1 ENHRY and CDR2 SYGVKD. The V end was cut by 0 bases, the J end by 8 bases, with 7 bases between. CDR3 residues: CAISESAGEAFF. The CDR3 DNA sequence: TGTGCCATCAGTGAGTCGGCAGGGGAAGCTTTCTTT.

This chain uses TRBV11-2 with TRBJ1-4; no firm D call. Germline values: CDR1 SGHAT, CDR2 FQNNGV. Deletions cut 6 bases from V and 5 bases from J, with 10 bases between. The CDR3 spans 13 residues. The CDR3: CASRRSPNEKLFF. As DNA, the CDR3 is TGTGCCAGCAGGAGGTCTCCAAATGAAAAACTGTTTTTT.

The rearrangement links TRBV20-1 to TRBJ2-3; maybe TRBD2 (5 bases). Germline V gene data show CDR1 as DFQATT and CDR2 as SNEGSKA (reference sequence). Trimming pared 3 bases from V and 4 bases from J, leaving 11 bases between. The CDR3 covers 13 residues. DNA for the CDR3: TGCAGTGCTAGTCGGGGTTTCGCAGATACGCAGTATTTT. Its protein product is CSASRGFADTQYF.

The J gene is TRBJ2-3, the V gene TRBV6-5; 9 positions agree with TRBD1. Looked up from germline, CDR1 is MNHEY and CDR2 is SVGAGI. The CDR3 length is 15 residues. V lost 5 bases to trimming and J lost 2 bases; unmatched junction nucleotides: 5. Written as DNA, the CDR3 is TGTGCCAGCAGTCCCGGGACAGGGATCACAGATACGCAGTATTTT. Translating it yields CASSPGTGITDTQYF.

This clone appeared many times. This chain connects TRBV4-1 to TRBJ1-2; TRBD1 agrees at 8 bases. This CDR3 region has 15 residues. Germline assignment: CDR1 MGHRA and CDR2 YSYEKL. J was trimmed by 4 bases and V by 0 bases; bases with no gene match: 4. The CDR3 coding sequence is TGCGCCAGCAGCCAAGAGGGAGGACAGGGCTATGGCTACACCTTC. Translating it yields CASSQEGGQGYGYTF.

V and J are TRBV27 and TRBJ1-5, with 7 nucleotides matching TRBD1. The CDR3 runs to 15 residues. The germline V gene has CDR1 MNHEY and CDR2 SMNVEV (reference sequence). The J segment lost 2 bases and the V segment lost 5 bases, leaving 6 bases of the junction unmatched. The CDR3 DNA is TGTGCCAGCAGTATGACAGGGAGAGGCAATCAGCCCCAGCATTTT. Its protein is CASSMTGRGNQPQHF.

V gene TRBV28 combines with J gene TRBJ1-2; D is possibly TRBD1 (5 bases). This CDR3 spans 14 amino acids. Per germline, CDR1 MDHEN and CDR2 SYDVKM. With 3 bases removed from V and 4 bases from J, the gap between germline ends came to 12 bases. The CDR3 protein is CASSFIGVLYGYTF. CDR3 DNA sequence: TGTGCCAGCAGTTTCATAGGGGTACTCTATGGCTACACCTTC.

V is TRBV28 and J is TRBJ2-7, with TRBD1 matching 9 bases. This CDR3 spans 13 amino acids. Germline CDR1 and CDR2: MDHEN and SYDVKM. V lost 7 bases to trimming and J lost 5 bases; unmatched junction nucleotides: 6. CDR3 loop: CASKTGGFNEQYF. The CDR3 region has the DNA TGTGCCAGCAAGACAGGGGGGTTTAACGAGCAGTACTTC.

Here the CDR3 DNA reads TGCGCCAGCAGCGTAGGACAGGGGGGAGGGTCCGAGCAGTACTTC. Translation gives CASSVGQGGGSEQYF. The J gene is TRBJ2-7, the V gene TRBV5-1; 10 nucleotides line up with TRBD1. This CDR3 is 15 amino acids long. V gave up 4 bases and J gave up 6 bases; unmatched junction bases: 10. Germline V gives CDR1 SGHRS, CDR2 YFSETQ.

This clone was counted a few times. The gene calls are TRBV6-6 and TRBJ2-5, with a weak D call TRBD1 (6 bases). From germline, CDR1 is MNHNY and CDR2 SVGAGI (reference sequence). V was cut by 6 bases and J by 4 bases, with 12 bases left in between. The CDR3 extends over 13 amino acids. CDR3 loop: CASSYTRGETQYF. CDR3 nucleotide sequence: TGTGCCAGCAGCTATACCAGGGGAGAGACCCAGTACTTC.

The rearrangement links TRBV5-4 to TRBJ2-1; 16 nucleotides align to TRBD2. J was trimmed by 1 base and V by 0 bases; bases with no gene match: 1. This CDR3 contains 18 residues. The germline V gene has CDR1 SGHNT and CDR2 YYREEE (reference sequence). CDR3 sequence reads: CASSLGGLAGGSYNEQFF. As DNA, the CDR3 is TGTGCCAGCAGCTTGGGGGGACTAGCGGGAGGGTCCTACAATGAGCAGTTCTTC.

The chain is built from TRBV27 and TRBJ2-6; D is undetermined. Looked up from germline, CDR1 is MNHEY and CDR2 is SMNVEV (reference sequence). Trimming stripped 6 bases from V and 0 bases from J, with 3 bases between. The CDR3 has 13 residues. In nucleotides, the CDR3 is TGTGCCAGCAGGGCCTCTGGGGCCAACGTCCTGACTTTC. It codes for CASRASGANVLTF.